Listed below are T cell receptor beta chains from one sample, sequenced in a study of immune cell composition in non-small cell lung cancer. Sequencing was performed with immunoSEQ multiplex PCR; in TCRdb, only in-frame clones are kept and a portion is missing. In the table there are approximately 3,000 clones, less than 85% of which are singletons. The sequenced material came from lung tumor tissue. The receptors derive from a human donor with non-small cell lung cancer. Both conserved end residues are part of each CDR3. A D gene is named only where the DNA matches it firmly. Some rows have no size entry. The others give once, few or many, or a class for an expanded clone.

size,D,V,J,CDR3,DNA
.,TRBD1,TRBV4-3,TRBJ2-1,CASSQEGDRRNNEQFF,TGCGCCAGCAGCCAAGAAGGGGACAGGAGAAACAATGAGCAGTTCTTC
.,.,TRBV5-5,TRBJ1-2,CASSLDGGSPYGYTF,TGTGCCAGCAGCTTGGATGGGGGGTCCCCCTATGGCTACACCTTC
.,.,TRBV19,TRBJ1-2,CASSIAAGRYGYTF,TGTGCCAGTAGTATAGCAGCAGGGCGCTATGGCTACACCTTC
.,.,TRBV18,TRBJ2-2,CASSPISPGTGELFF,TGTGCCAGCTCACCAATCTCCCCGGGGACCGGGGAGCTGTTTTTT
.,TRBD1,TRBV18,TRBJ2-7,CASSPPGTGGLEQYF,TGTGCCAGCTCACCACCGGGGACAGGGGGTCTCGAGCAGTACTTC
.,TRBD2,TRBV11-2,TRBJ2-7,CASSLAAGGVQHF,TGTGCCAGCAGCCTAGCAGCGGGAGGTGTACAGCACTTC
once,.,TRBV2,TRBJ1-4,CASSESTPGGGNEKLFF,TGTGCCAGCAGTGAATCGACTCCGGGGGGTGGTAATGAAAAACTGTTTTTT
.,.,TRBV1,TRBJ2-3,CTSSPTSGKADTQYF,TGCACCAGCAGCCCGACTAGCGGGAAGGCAGATACGCAGTATTTT
few,TRBD2,TRBV4-2,TRBJ2-1,CASSLGTSGGNEQFF,TGTGCCAGCAGTTTAGGGACTAGCGGGGGCAATGAGCAGTTCTTC
.,TRBD1,TRBV5-1,TRBJ1-2,CASSMGTGGLGYTF,TGCGCCAGCAGCATGGGGACAGGGGGTCTTGGCTACACCTTC
.,.,TRBV19,TRBJ1-1,CASSRTVNTEAFF,TGTGCCAGTAGCCGTACAGTGAACACTGAAGCTTTCTTT
once,.,TRBV27,TRBJ2-7,CASSLIGFAGYEQYF,TGTGCCAGCAGTTTAATCGGCTTTGCGGGATACGAGCAGTACTTC
.,TRBD2,TRBV28,TRBJ2-3,CASSAGGSTTDTQYF,TGTGCCAGCTCGGCCGGCGGGAGTACGACAGATACGCAGTATTTT
.,.,TRBV29-1,TRBJ2-1,CSVELLVGRDEQFF,TGCAGCGTTGAATTACTGGTAGGGCGGGATGAGCAGTTCTTC
.,.,TRBV4-3,TRBJ1-1,CASSQQLTAIEAEAFF,TGCGCCAGCAGCCAACAACTGACAGCTATCGAGGCTGAAGCTTTCTTT
once,TRBD1,TRBV27,TRBJ2-7,CASSFRASGTVPYEQYF,TGTGCCAGCAGTTTCCGGGCCTCCGGGACAGTTCCCTACGAGCAGTACTTC
.,.,TRBV7-2,TRBJ2-7,CASSLDSRENYEQYF,TGTGCCAGCAGCTTAGACTCGAGAGAGAACTACGAGCAGTACTTC
.,.,TRBV11-2,TRBJ2-1,CASTLGVYNEQFF,TGTGCCAGCACCCTGGGAGTTTACAATGAGCAGTTCTTC
.,.,TRBV7-6,TRBJ1-4,CASTQHGGEKLFF,TGTGCCAGCACACAACACGGGGGTGAAAAACTGTTTTTT
once,.,TRBV19,TRBJ2-3,CASSYSSGGTDTQYF,TGTGCCAGTAGTTACTCGTCGGGGGGCACAGATACGCAGTATTTT
few,TRBD2,TRBV5-1,TRBJ2-1,CASSPGLAYSYNEQFF,TGCGCCAGCAGCCCCGGACTAGCCTACTCCTACAATGAGCAGTTCTTC
.,.,TRBV4-3,TRBJ1-1,CASSPGFHEYREAFF,TGCGCCAGCAGCCCCGGGTTCCACGAATACCGTGAAGCTTTCTTT
few,TRBD2,TRBV18,TRBJ2-1,CASSPPGLAGSNEQFF,TGTGCCAGCTCACCTCCGGGACTAGCGGGATCGAATGAGCAGTTCTTC
.,.,TRBV28,TRBJ1-2,CASSFVGQGRDYGYTF,TGTGCCAGCAGTTTTGTCGGCCAGGGTCGTGACTATGGCTACACCTTC
.,.,TRBV29-1,TRBJ2-6,CSVRPGAGANVLTF,TGCAGCGTTAGACCAGGGGCTGGGGCCAACGTCCTGACTTTC
.,TRBD2,TRBV6-1,TRBJ2-1,CASSESAGLASYNEQFF,TGTGCCAGCAGTGAATCGGCAGGACTAGCAAGCTACAATGAGCAGTTCTTC
.,TRBD1,TRBV10-3,TRBJ1-2,CAISGQGATNYGYTF,TGTGCCATCAGTGGGCAGGGGGCGACGAACTATGGCTACACCTTC
.,.,TRBV19,TRBJ1-5,CASSIGGGSRQPQHF,TGTGCCAGTAGTATAGGGGGGGGATCCAGGCAGCCCCAGCATTTT
few,.,TRBV19,TRBJ1-1,CASSTGLNTEAFF,TGTGCCAGTTCTACAGGGCTGAACACTGAAGCTTTCTTT